This T cell receptor beta chain was sequenced in a study of T-cell memory formation after mild COVID-19. Whole-study findings and limits: Contracting clones localized mainly to CM and EM when CD4+ and mainly to EMRA when CD8+. Some clones that responded were present in memory (sampled pre-infection), which suggests cross-reactive memory joined. Later expanders leaned CD4+, whereas clones that contracted between day 15 and 85 were balanced CD4/CD8.

This clonotype has ten or more counts. Its antigen is not known. Barcoded TCR alpha and TCR beta cDNA libraries with UMIs came from 5'RACE using constant-segment primers. TCRdb independently ran MiXCR on the 5' RACE reads; one entry per CDR3 protein. The data hold about half a million distinct CDR3 sequences, with over 15% observed a single time. With 5 bases clipped from V and 0 bases from J, the junction kept 4 bases outside the gene matches. There are 16 residues in the CDR3. Germline V gene data show CDR1 as SEHNR and CDR2 as FQNEAQ (reference sequence). The rearrangement uses TRBV7-9 and TRBJ2-6; 7 nucleotides line up with TRBD1. This clonotype was obtained from an adult woman who had mild COVID-19 (a few samples of this study predate the infection). Cell type and time point are not known. Sequenced: PBMCs or a T cell subset sorted from them (not recorded which). CDR3 sequence (DNA): TGTGCCAGCAGCAGACAGGGTAGCTCTGGGGCCAACGTCCTGACTTTC. As protein: CASSRQGSSGANVLTF.